These T cell receptor beta chains were read from a single sample in a study of shared clonotypes between healthy human individuals. Sequencing was performed with immunoSEQ multiplex PCR; in TCRdb, only in-frame clones are kept and a portion is missing. The data show 2 million to 2.5 million clones, under 95% seen once. Material for sequencing was naive CD4+ T cells from PBMCs. Every receptor here comes from a man between 18 and 35 years old in good health. Some clones in this sample may be carry-over from other donors' samples. The CDR3 runs from the conserved cysteine through the conserved F or W. A D gene is named only where the DNA matches it firmly. Expanded clones get a size class; other rows say once, few or many, or leave the size out.

V gene: TRBV6-5
J gene: TRBJ2-5
D gene: TRBD2
clone size: .
CDR3 DNA: TGTGCCAGCAGCACCCGACTAGCGGGAGCGGAGACCCAGTACTTC
CDR3 protein: CASSTRLAGAETQYF

V gene: TRBV9
J gene: TRBJ2-7
D gene: TRBD2
clone size: .
CDR3 DNA: TGTGCCAGCAGCGTAGCTAGCGGGACTCTCTACGAGCAGTACTTC
CDR3 protein: CASSVASGTLYEQYF

V gene: TRBV28
J gene: TRBJ1-2
D gene: .
clone size: .
CDR3 DNA: TGTGCCAGCATCCCTAGAGGGGCCTCTAACTATGGCTACACCTTC
CDR3 protein: CASIPRGASNYGYTF

V gene: TRBV5-1
J gene: TRBJ2-2
D gene: TRBD2
clone size: .
CDR3 DNA: TGCGCCAGCAGCCTGACTAGCGGGAGAGTCGGAACCGGGGAGCTGTTTTTT
CDR3 protein: CASSLTSGRVGTGELFF

V gene: TRBV30
J gene: TRBJ2-1
D gene: .
clone size: .
CDR3 DNA: TGTGCCTGGAGTGCGGACCGGCACAATGAGCAGTTCTTC
CDR3 protein: CAWSADRHNEQFF

V gene: TRBV9
J gene: TRBJ1-4
D gene: TRBD1
clone size: .
CDR3 DNA: TGTGCCAGCAGCGTACTTTCCGGACAGGGCAATGAAAAACTGTTTTTT
CDR3 protein: CASSVLSGQGNEKLFF

V gene: TRBV9
J gene: TRBJ2-1
D gene: .
clone size: .
CDR3 DNA: TGTGCCAGCAGCCCGACTGTCTCCGTTGGCGAGCAGTTCTTC
CDR3 protein: CASSPTVSVGEQFF

V gene: TRBV10-2
J gene: TRBJ2-5
D gene: TRBD2
clone size: .
CDR3 DNA: TGCGCCAGCACCGAGGGAGGGACTAGCGGAGGAAGGGAGACCCAGTACTTC
CDR3 protein: CASTEGGTSGGRETQYF

V gene: TRBV15
J gene: TRBJ2-7
D gene: TRBD2
clone size: .
CDR3 DNA: TGTGCCACCAGCAGAGGAGCGGGAGGTTACGAGCAGTACTTC
CDR3 protein: CATSRGAGGYEQYF

V gene: TRBV2
J gene: TRBJ2-1
D gene: .
clone size: .
CDR3 DNA: TGTGTCTCCGCTACAGGGGACTCAGACAATGAGCAGTTCTTC
CDR3 protein: CVSATGDSDNEQFF

V gene: TRBV6-5
J gene: TRBJ2-7
D gene: TRBD1
clone size: .
CDR3 DNA: TGTGCCAGCAGGAGGGACAGGGCAGCGAACTACGAGCAGTACTTC
CDR3 protein: CASRRDRAANYEQYF

V gene: TRBV7-2
J gene: TRBJ2-3
D gene: .
clone size: .
CDR3 DNA: TGTGCCAGCAGCTTTAGGCGTGGCACAGATACGCAGTATTTT
CDR3 protein: CASSFRRGTDTQYF

V gene: TRBV6-5
J gene: TRBJ1-2
D gene: .
clone size: .
CDR3 DNA: TGTGCCAGCAGACCCCCGGGGGGGTATGGCTACACCTTC
CDR3 protein: CASRPPGGYGYTF

V gene: TRBV10-3
J gene: TRBJ2-3
D gene: .
clone size: .
CDR3 DNA: TGTGCCATCAGTGAGTCGACTCTTAGGGGGGTCAAAGATACGCAGTATTTT
CDR3 protein: CAISESTLRGVKDTQYF

V gene: TRBV5-4
J gene: TRBJ2-2
D gene: .
clone size: once
CDR3 DNA: TGTGCCAGCAGCTCCGGATCCACCGGGGAGCTGTTTTTT
CDR3 protein: CASSSGSTGELFF

V gene: TRBV7-2
J gene: TRBJ1-3
D gene: .
clone size: .
CDR3 DNA: TGTGCCAGCAGGCTCGGAAGGGGCTCTGGAAACACCATATATTTT
CDR3 protein: CASRLGRGSGNTIYF

V gene: TRBV19
J gene: TRBJ2-1
D gene: .
clone size: .
CDR3 DNA: TGTGCCAGCAACTCAGGGTACGAGCAGTTCTTC
CDR3 protein: CASNSGYEQFF

V gene: TRBV7-2
J gene: TRBJ2-5
D gene: TRBD2
clone size: once
CDR3 DNA: TGTGCCAGCAGCTTTGGGGGCGGGAGGGCCGGCAAGACCCAGTACTTC
CDR3 protein: CASSFGGGRAGKTQYF

V gene: TRBV6-1
J gene: TRBJ1-5
D gene: .
clone size: few
CDR3 DNA: TGTGCCAGCAGTGGTGAAGCGTGGCAGCCCCAGCATTTT
CDR3 protein: CASSGEAWQPQHF

V gene: TRBV18
J gene: TRBJ2-1
D gene: .
clone size: .
CDR3 DNA: TGTGCCAGCTCACCAGGGGTTTTGGATTACAATGAGCAGTTCTTC
CDR3 protein: CASSPGVLDYNEQFF

V gene: TRBV5-1
J gene: TRBJ2-2
D gene: TRBD1
clone size: .
CDR3 DNA: TGCGCCAGCAGCTCACTCGGACAGGGCCGCGGGGAGCTGTTTTTT
CDR3 protein: CASSSLGQGRGELFF

V gene: TRBV7-8
J gene: TRBJ2-7
D gene: TRBD1
clone size: .
CDR3 DNA: TGTGCCAGCAGCCGGGACAGGGGGGCCGACGAGCAGTACTTC
CDR3 protein: CASSRDRGADEQYF

V gene: TRBV28
J gene: TRBJ2-7
D gene: TRBD2
clone size: .
CDR3 DNA: TGTGCCAGCAGTTTATTAGGCAGGCGTAGCGGGAGGGGACCCTACGAGCAGTACTTC
CDR3 protein: CASSLLGRRSGRGPYEQYF

V gene: TRBV29-1
J gene: TRBJ2-2
D gene: .
clone size: .
CDR3 DNA: TGCAGCGTTGCGGAGTCTGCGAACACCGGGGAGCTGTTTTTT
CDR3 protein: CSVAESANTGELFF